Each of the 3 T cell receptor beta chains below was sequenced from the same sample in a study of T cell repertoires in cytomegalovirus infection. TCRdb ran MiXCR on the reads and lists one entry per CDR3 protein. Of hundreds of thousands of distinct CDR3 sequences in the sample, roughly a tenth were seen once. Sequenced: PBMCs. Receptors were obtained from a human donor in good health (CMV status not recorded). Some clones in this sample may be carry-over from other donors' samples.

This clonotype appeared many times. This rearrangement joins TRBV7-2 to TRBJ1-1; no clear D gene. The CDR3 runs 15 residues. V was cut by 1 base and J by 0 bases, with 9 bases left in between. Germline lookup yields CDR1 SGHTA and CDR2 FQGNSA. The CDR3 here is CASSLGVSLNTEAFF. The CDR3, as DNA: TGTGCCAGCAGCTTAGGGGTCAGCCTGAACACTGAAGCTTTCTTT.

This clonotype has just a few counts. The J gene is TRBJ2-1, the V gene TRBV4-2; 13 bases align to TRBD2. V was pared by 0 bases and J by 7 bases, with 6 bases of the junction left unmatched. The CDR3 extends over 17 amino acids. Germline V gives CDR1 LGHNA, CDR2 YNFKEQ. In DNA form, the CDR3 reads TGTGCCAGCAGCCAAGAAACTAGCGGGGGGGCGGGGAATGAGCAGTTCTTC. It translates to CASSQETSGGAGNEQFF.

There are many counts of this clonotype. V and J are TRBV20-1 and TRBJ2-4; a weak D match, TRBD2 (6 bases). The CDR3 is made up of 16 amino acids. Germline CDR1 DFQATT, CDR2 SNEGSKA (reference sequence). V was cut by 0 bases and J by 0 bases, with 12 bases left in between. CDR3 in amino acids: CSARDKRGIAKNIQYF. Here the CDR3 DNA reads TGCAGTGCTAGAGATAAACGCGGGATAGCCAAAAACATTCAGTACTTC.